This T cell receptor (beta chain) was sequenced during a study of molecular identifiers for immune sequencing clone quantification. Broader study findings: In CMV-specific effectors, clones above 20 copies held over 98% of molecules; naive, under 1%.

About this clonotype: Its target is unknown.

Naive CD8 libraries were made from roughly 20,000 to 1,000,000 sorted cells, and they used 10%, 30% or 50% RNA. Sorting captured naive CD8 T cells as CD8+CD4-CCR7+CD45RA+. The CDR3 has 15 residues. Germline assignment: CDR1 MGHRA and CDR2 YSYEKL. The V gene lost 4 bases and the J gene lost 4 bases, with 14 bases spanning the gap. With listed TCR primers and previously described methods, bulk TCR libraries were prepared. From the PCR reads, TCRdb called clonotypes with MiXCR, one entry per CDR3 protein. The sample holds 85,000 to 90,000 distinct CDR3 sequences; around 25% are singletons and the top ten take 0.75% to 0.9%.

This receptor was identified in a human donor in good health. Some libraries in this study had Jurkat cell RNA spiked in. The chain couples TRBV4-1 to TRBJ2-1, with D unresolved. What was sequenced was naive CD8+ T cells from blood, with Jurkat cell RNA spiked in. Subset of the sample: FACS-sorted CD8+CD4-CCR7+CD45RA+ naive T cells. Here the CDR3 reads CASSPDMAFYNEQFF. As DNA, the CDR3 is TGCGCCAGCAGCCCCGACATGGCCTTTTACAATGAGCAGTTCTTC.